This T cell receptor beta chain was found in a study of T cell responses to AZD1222 COVID-19 vaccine. Note on this clone: Its antigen is not known.

V shed 3 bases and J 5 bases; nucleotides not matched to a gene: 5. This CDR3 is built from 16 residues. The germline gives CDR1 SGHTA, CDR2 FQGNSA. Broader study findings: Just a handful of AZD1222 recipients tested seropositive at baseline.

Profiling relied on immunoSEQ multiplex PCR, and the TCRdb table lists in-frame clones only, not all of them. The sample includes 150,000 to 170,000 clones, roughly nine tenths of them seen just once. The TCR comes from an adult in good health. This sequence joins TRBV7-2 and TRBJ2-3; TRBD2 agrees at 13 bases. The specimen was peripheral blood, collected on day 0 of MenACWY control vaccination. The CDR3 sequence: CASSFGTSGTGDTQYF. CDR3 DNA sequence: TGTGCCAGCAGCTTTGGGACTAGCGGGACTGGAGATACGCAGTATTTT.